A selection of T cell receptor beta chains follows, all from one sample in a study of monozygotic twins with inflammatory bowel disease. TCRdb reworked the 5' RACE reads into one entry per CDR3 protein, no DNA. The repertoire table contains fewer than 550,000 distinct CDR3 sequences. Material for sequencing was blood. Receptors originate from a human donor with ulcerative colitis or Crohn's disease, or a healthy co-twin of an affected twin (not recorded which). CDR3s include the opening cysteine and the closing phenylalanine or tryptophan. The order of the fields is V gene, J gene, CDR3 protein.

>TRBV19|TRBJ2-4
CASSMVGRGMDMTKNIQYF
>TRBV6-2/TRBV6-3|TRBJ2-2
CASRVSPGLVGTGELFF
>TRBV5-4|TRBJ2-6
CASSLSPSWTGANVLTF
>TRBV6-2/TRBV6-3|TRBJ2-7
CASSRRGSFKNEQYF
>TRBV19|TRBJ1-5
CASSIEGGQPQHF
>TRBV11-2|TRBJ2-1
CASSPELAGGENEQFF
>TRBV7-2|TRBJ2-7
CASSWTGGAPYEQYF
>TRBV6-2/TRBV6-3|TRBJ2-7
CASPPGRAPYEQYF
>TRBV7-9|TRBJ1-1
CASSLKPDMEGGHTAFF
>TRBV20-1|TRBJ2-1
CSETGPVSHEQFF
>TRBV12-3/TRBV12-4|TRBJ1-1
CASSLDRGSDFYTEAFF
>TRBV18|TRBJ2-4
CASSPSQSISQYF
>TRBV28|TRBJ1-6
CASSQGVRGTNSPLHF
>TRBV11-1|TRBJ2-7
CASSSSGTSGVYEQYF
>TRBV5-8|TRBJ2-5
CASSMGPTRGETQYF
>TRBV29-1|TRBJ1-1
CSAFTTVNTEAFF
>TRBV10-3|TRBJ1-1
CAISESRSNTEAFF
>TRBV29-1|TRBJ2-4
CSVEFLSGSRSGIQYF
>TRBV28|TRBJ2-2
CASSSPGGAGELFF
>TRBV20-1|TRBJ1-2
CSARDKDEYYGYTF
>TRBV27|TRBJ2-1
CASSYFSNNEQFF
>TRBV4-2|TRBJ1-1
CASSQVSTTVGTEAFF
>TRBV4-1|TRBJ1-5
CASSQSTGYNQPQHF